This note documents a single T cell receptor beta chain sequence. Its cognate antigen has yet to be identified. Per-nucleotide qualities are absent, and no much larger clonotype sits a single base away. Libraries came from the immunoSEQ multiplex PCR assay. The table comes from immuneACCESS by way of TCRdb, which keeps in-frame sequences with V and J called. Part of the clones is missing from these tables; in studies checked, under half for an unresolved V gene and the rest for unknown reasons. The sample records about 85,000 clones, approximately 84% of which are singletons. The ten largest account for just over 2% of the sample. The sample comes from a study of radiotherapy plus CTLA-4 blockade in lung cancer (dated by TCRdb to between 2018 and 2020). Turning to the overall study: Among the enrolled patients, around 19% had an objective response, and less than 40% reached disease control. Broader findings and caveats from the paper: Increased serum interferon-beta after radiation, together with early dynamic changes in blood T cell clones, were reported to be the strongest predictors of response. TCR clones derived from tumors expanded in peripheral blood after treatment with radiotherapy and ipilimumab.

The study tested focal radiation therapy combined with CTLA-4 blockade (ipilimumab) in patients with chemo-refractory metastatic non-small-cell lung cancer. For CDR1 and CDR2, the germline V gene lists SGHRS and YFSETQ. At the junction V is shortened by 3 bases and J by 8 bases; bases outside the gene matches: 12. The CDR3 starts with the cysteine, ends with the phenylalanine, and has 15 residues. Only the CDR3 DNA is retained, 45 bases long and in frame from the first base. The chain links TRBV5-1 with TRBJ1-2; TRBD1 agrees with 8 junctional bases. Sequencing was performed on peripheral blood, taken from a patient treated with radiotherapy plus ipilimumab. This sequence was found in a human donor with non-small cell lung cancer who had a partial response to radiotherapy plus ipilimumab. The CDR3 loop reads CASSYNPGGAGGYTF. The base sequence is TGCGCCAGCAGCTATAATCCAGGGGGCGCGGGAGGCTACACCTTC. The full variable domain, completed from the reference TRBV5-1 and TRBJ1-2 proteins outside the CDR3, reads KAGVTQTPRYLIKTRGQQVTLSCSPISGHRSVSWYQQTPGQGLQFLFEYFSETQRNKGNFPGRFSGRQFSNSRSEMNVSTLELGDSALYLCASSYNPGGAGGYTFGSGTRLTVV.